What follows are 28 T cell receptor beta chains derived from one specimen sequenced in a study of beta chain features in type 1 diabetes. Overall study findings and caveats: All four CD4+ subsets from Type 1 diabetes patients carried moderately but significantly shorter TCRB CDR3s.

Their specific antigens are unknown. Expressed TCRB transcripts were sequenced, since all the RNA that had been isolated was reverse transcribed. Profiled with immunoSEQ multiplex PCR; TCRdb holds only in-frame clones, not every one. The sample records more than 300,000 clones, approximately 10% being singletons. The sample consisted of central memory CD4+ T cells from blood. The receptor source for this set is a man aged 25-45 years with type 1 diabetes.

The rearrangement joins TRBV7-8 to TRBJ1-1; the match to TRBD1 covers 10 bases. The CDR3 sequence is 14 residues long. Trimming took 5 bases from V and 3 from J; bases not matched to a gene: 3. Germline V gene sequence: CDR1 SGHVS, CDR2 FQNEAQ. The CDR3 nucleotides read TGTGCCAGCAGCGAGGGACAGGGGTACACTGAAGCTTTCTTT. It yields the protein CASSEGQGYTEAFF.

This chain uses TRBV5-6 with TRBJ1-1; unclear D gene. V lost 4 bases and J 2 bases, leaving 3 bases between the germline ends. Germline V gene data show CDR1 as SGHDT and CDR2 as YYEEEE. CDR3 length: 11 amino acids. The DNA of the CDR3 is TGTGCCAGCAGCACCAACACTGAAGCTTTCTTT. It is translated as CASSTNTEAFF. The complete variable domain, with remaining parts taken from reference TRBV5-6 and TRBJ1-1, reads DAGVTQSPTHLIKTRGQQVTLRCSPKSGHDTVSWYQQALGQGPQFIFQYYEEEERQRGNFPDRFSGHQFPNYSSELNVNALLLGDSALYLCASSTNTEAFFGQGTRLTVV.

This clone was seen more than once but under ten times. Other nucleotide sequences from this sample produce the same CDR3. This chain uses TRBV12-5 with TRBJ1-1; 8 nucleotides line up with TRBD1. V lost 3 bases, J lost 5 bases, and 2 bases stayed unmatched. The germline V gene encodes CDR1 LGHNT and CDR2 FRNRAP. CDR3 length: 13 amino acids. In nucleotides, the CDR3 is TGTGCTAGTGGTTTTACAGGGGGAACTGAAGCTTTCTTT. It encodes CASGFTGGTEAFF.

The V and J genes are TRBV27 and TRBJ1-5; TRBD1 agrees at 7 bases. This CDR3 is 14 amino acids long. V was clipped by 4 bases and J by 10 bases; unmatched bases: 10. Per germline, CDR1 MNHEY and CDR2 SMNVEV (reference sequence). The CDR3 loop is CASSSTGAPSPQHF. The CDR3 nucleotides read TGTGCCAGCAGTTCCACAGGGGCTCCTAGCCCCCAGCATTTT.

In this sample, this clone turned up a few times. The chain employs TRBV28 and TRBJ1-6; the match to TRBD1 covers 11 bases. The CDR3 is 16 residues long. V shed 5 bases and J 8 bases; nucleotides not matched to a gene: 8. Germline CDR1 reads MDHEN; CDR2 reads SYDVKM. As DNA, the CDR3 is TGTGCCAGCAGTGCGGGGACAGGGGGTTTCGATTCACCCCTCCACTTT. It yields the protein CASSAGTGGFDSPLHF.

The gene calls are TRBV6-1 and TRBJ1-5, with D perhaps matching TRBD1 (5 bases). Per germline, CDR1 MNHNS and CDR2 SASEGT. V gave up 7 bases and J gave up 5 bases, with 12 bases separating them. The CDR3 is made up of 13 amino acids. The CDR3 spells CASTVQGDQPQHF. The CDR3 nucleotides read TGTGCCAGCACGGTGCAGGGAGATCAGCCCCAGCATTTT.

The rearrangement links TRBV11-2 to TRBJ1-2; D is unclear. With 5 bases removed from V and 3 bases from J, the gap between germline ends came to 10 bases. From germline, CDR1 is SGHAT and CDR2 FQNNGV. The CDR3 sequence is 13 residues long. CDR3 coding DNA: TGTGCCAGCAGCCCCCAGGTGGACTATGGCTACACCTTC. It specifies CASSPQVDYGYTF.

This sequence joins TRBV5-1 and TRBJ2-7; TRBD1 matches 11 bases. From germline, CDR1 is SGHRS and CDR2 YFSETQ. The junction had 9 bases not matched to a gene; V was cut back by 4 bases and J by 6 bases. This CDR3 region has 15 residues. CDR3 in amino acids: CASSAGQGATPEQYF. In DNA, the CDR3 is TGCGCCAGCAGCGCAGGACAGGGGGCGACTCCCGAGCAGTACTTC.

This clone was detected a few times. The chain joins TRBV4-1 to TRBJ2-4, with a weak D call TRBD2 (5 bases). V lost 0 bases and J 1 base, leaving 10 bases between the germline ends. This CDR3 has 16 residues. Looked up from germline, CDR1 is MGHRA and CDR2 is YSYEKL. The CDR3 loop reads CASSQEFGEAKNIQYF. CDR3 nucleotides: TGCGCCAGCAGCCAAGAATTCGGGGAGGCCAAAAACATTCAGTACTTC.

In this sample, this clone turned up a few times. The CDR3 region is CASRQLGLAGEDEQFF. For the CDR3, the DNA is TGCGCCAGCAGGCAGTTAGGACTAGCGGGGGAAGATGAGCAGTTCTTC. The chain is built from TRBV5-1 and TRBJ2-1; TRBD2 matches at 13 bases. The V and J ends lost 5 bases and 8 bases, in that order; junction bases with no gene match: 10. This CDR3 spans 16 amino acids. CDR1 and CDR2 from the germline V gene are SGHRS and YFSETQ. Using reference TRBV5-1 and TRBJ2-1 for the parts outside the CDR3, the full variable domain is KAGVTQTPRYLIKTRGQQVTLSCSPISGHRSVSWYQQTPGQGLQFLFEYFSETQRNKGNFPGRFSGRQFSNSRSEMNVSTLELGDSALYLCASRQLGLAGEDEQFFGPGTRLTVL.

This clone was observed a handful of times. The chain is built from TRBV5-6 and TRBJ1-1; D ambiguous. The CDR3 contains 12 residues. Trimming left V 4 bases short and J 10 bases short, with 14 bases between. CDR1 is SGHDT and CDR2 is YYEEEE in the germline V gene. The CDR3 region is CASSRGPSGAFF. CDR3 bases: TGTGCCAGCAGCCGCGGACCCTCCGGAGCTTTCTTT.

V gene TRBV29-1 combines with J gene TRBJ2-2; D is undetermined. CDR1 and CDR2 (germline): SQVTM, ANQGSEA. There are 13 residues in the CDR3. V lost 3 bases and J 1 base, leaving 6 bases between the germline ends. CDR3 bases: TGCAGCGTTGATTTTAGGAACACCGGGGAGCTGTTTTTT. Protein sequence: CSVDFRNTGELFF.

The chain has TRBV5-1 and TRBJ2-1; D possibly corresponds to TRBD2 (6 bases). V was trimmed by 4 bases and J by 4 bases, leaving 15 bases between them. The CDR3 spans 15 residues. Germline V gene data show CDR1 as SGHRS and CDR2 as YFSETQ. CDR3 bases: TGCGCCAGCAGCGAGACCGGGACTGGATACAATGAGCAGTTCTTC. It is translated as CASSETGTGYNEQFF.

This clone has more than one count but fewer than ten. The chain couples TRBV2 to TRBJ2-5, with 10 bases matching TRBD1. The germline V gene encodes CDR1 SNHLY and CDR2 FYNNEI. This CDR3 spans 14 amino acids. After removal of 4 bases from V and 5 bases from J, the junction contained 4 bases not matched to a gene. CDR3 nucleotides: TGTGCCAGCAGTGGACAGGGGGCGCCGGAGACCCAGTACTTC. Protein: CASSGQGAPETQYF. Based on the CDR3 plus reference TRBV2 and TRBJ2-5, the full variable domain is EPEVTQTPSHQVTQMGQEVILRCVPISNHLYFYWYRQILGQKVEFLVSFYNNEISEKSEIFDDQFSVERPDGSNFTLKIRSTKLEDSAMYFCASSGQGAPETQYFGPGTRLLVL.

This chain uses TRBV6-5 with TRBJ2-7, with 8 bases matching TRBD1. The CDR3 covers 14 residues. CDR1 MNHEY and CDR2 SVGAGI come from the germline V gene. V lost 6 bases and J lost 4; bases outside the gene matches: 8. The CDR3 sequence: CASRYTGGEYEQYF. Written as DNA, the CDR3 is TGTGCCAGCAGATATACAGGGGGAGAATACGAGCAGTACTTC.

This chain uses TRBV11-2 with TRBJ2-7, with TRBD1 matching over 10 bases. J was trimmed by 7 bases and V by 1 base; bases with no gene match: 4. This CDR3 has 14 amino acids. Germline V CDR1 and CDR2: SGHAT, FQNNGV. The CDR3 nucleotides read TGTGCCAGCAGCTTAGGGGACAGGGGCGTTGAGCAGTACTTC. Its translation is CASSLGDRGVEQYF.

This clone was picked up a small number of times. This chain links TRBV19 with TRBJ1-2; tentative D call: TRBD1 (6 bases). V was clipped by 4 bases and J by 2 bases, with 14 bases between them. Germline CDR1 reads LNHDA; CDR2 reads SQIVND (reference sequence). The length of the CDR3 is 15 residues. CDR3 coding DNA: TGTGCCAGTAGTACCCAAGACAGGCTCAACTATGGCTACACCTTC. Its translation is CASSTQDRLNYGYTF.

There are a few counts of this clone. This rearrangement joins TRBV5-1 to TRBJ1-1; possible D gene TRBD1, 6 bases. V lost 0 bases and J 1 base, leaving 10 bases between the germline ends. This CDR3 region has 15 residues. Germline CDR1 is SGHRS and CDR2 is YFSETQ. The CDR3 loop is CASSLGAQGNTEAFF. DNA of the CDR3: TGCGCCAGCAGCTTGGGGGCACAGGGGAACACTGAAGCTTTCTTT.

This clone was observed a few times. This chain connects TRBV6-5 to TRBJ2-7; 8 positions agree with TRBD2. Germline trimming cut 5 bases from V and 0 bases from J; bases unmatched to any gene: 6. The CDR3 is 15 amino acids. Germline lookup yields CDR1 MNHEY and CDR2 SVGAGI. The DNA of the CDR3 is TGTGCCAGCAGTCAACTCGGGACTAGCTCCTACGAGCAGTACTTC. It yields the protein CASSQLGTSSYEQYF.

This clone has a handful of counts. The chain employs TRBV7-2 and TRBJ1-2; a weak D match, TRBD1 (5 bases). V lost 3 bases and J 3 bases, leaving 11 bases between the germline ends. Germline CDR1 and CDR2: SGHTA and FQGNSA. The CDR3 is 14 amino acids. The CDR3 region has the DNA TGTGCCAGCAGCTTTCGACAGTTACACTATGGCTACACCTTC. It encodes CASSFRQLHYGYTF.

This clone was seen only a few times. The rearrangement joins TRBV6-1 to TRBJ1-2; 10 nucleotides line up with TRBD1. The germline V gene has CDR1 MNHNS and CDR2 SASEGT. This CDR3 is built from 14 residues. The ends lost 6 bases at V and 2 bases at J; junction bases unmatched: 3. For the CDR3, the DNA is TGTGCCAGCAGAGACAGGGGGCTCAACTATGGCTACACCTTC. This translates into CASRDRGLNYGYTF.

As regards this clone: A read error may produce the germline difference seen at one junction end. CDR3 sequence reads: CASSPSGGTYTQYF. CDR3 in DNA: TGTGCCAGCAGCCCGAGCGGGGGCACATATACGCAGTATTTT. The chain joins TRBV7-2 to TRBJ2-3; 8 nucleotides agree with TRBD2. CDR3 length: 14 residues. Germline V gene data show CDR1 as SGHTA and CDR2 as FQGNSA. Based on the CDR3 plus reference TRBV7-2 and TRBJ2-3, the full variable domain is GAGVSQSPSNKVTEKGKDVELRCDPISGHTALYWYRQSLGQGLEFLIYFQGNSAPDKSGLPSDRFSAERTGGSVSTLTIQRTQQEDSAVYLCASSPSGGTYTQYFGPGTRLTVL.

The chain carries TRBV5-6 and TRBJ2-3, with D perhaps assigned TRBD1 or TRBD2 (5 bases each). Germline lookup yields CDR1 SGHDT and CDR2 YYEEEE. This CDR3 has 12 residues. Trimming stripped 3 bases from V and 7 bases from J, with 9 bases between. The CDR3 sequence is CASSSGAYTQYF. As DNA, the CDR3 is TGTGCCAGCAGCTCCGGGGCCTATACGCAGTATTTT.

The chain carries TRBV19 and TRBJ2-1; tentative D call: TRBD2 (5 bases). The CDR3 totals 11 residues. Germline V CDR1 and CDR2: LNHDA, SQIVND (reference sequence). The V end lost 3 bases, the J end lost 9 bases, and 6 bases lay between the germline ends. CDR3 sequence reads: CASSIRGEQFF. CDR3 coding DNA: TGTGCCAGTAGTATCCGGGGTGAGCAGTTCTTC.

Turning to this clone: The same CDR3 arises from other DNA sequences in this sample as well. J is TRBJ2-2 and V is TRBV7-2, with D perhaps TRBD1 (5 bases). The CDR3 spans 14 residues. V shed 6 bases and J shed 4 bases, with 12 bases lying between them. In germline, CDR1 is SGHTA, CDR2 FQGNSA. CDR3 nucleotide sequence: TGTGCCAGCAGTGGGCAGGGAAGCACCGGGGAGCTGTTTTTT. Encoded protein: CASSGQGSTGELFF.

Only a few counts were recorded for this clone. The J gene is TRBJ1-1, the V gene TRBV11-2; D gene ambiguous. Germline-derived CDR1 and CDR2 are SGHAT and FQNNGV. The V end lost 1 base, the J end lost 1 base, and 7 bases lay between the germline ends. CDR3 length: 14 amino acids. Written as DNA, the CDR3 is TGTGCCAGCAGCTTAGTGAGGCCGAACACTGAAGCTTTCTTT. Translating gives CASSLVRPNTEAFF.

This clone appeared many times. Other DNA sequences from this sample encode an identical CDR3 as well. The genes are TRBV2 and TRBJ1-2; D not resolved. The germline CDR1 and CDR2 sequences are SNHLY and FYNNEI. V shed 4 bases and J shed 1 base, with 7 bases lying between them. The CDR3 has 13 amino acids. CDR3: CASSGDGNYGYTF. CDR3 in DNA: TGTGCCAGCAGTGGCGACGGTAACTATGGCTACACCTTC.

This clone turned up a few times. The genes are TRBV5-1 and TRBJ1-1; D gene uncertain. From germline, CDR1 is SGHRS and CDR2 YFSETQ. Trimming took 2 bases from V and 0 from J, leaving 5 bases between them. This CDR3 is 13 amino acids long. The CDR3 DNA is TGCGCCAGCAGCTTATCCGTGAACACTGAAGCTTTCTTT. Its protein product is CASSLSVNTEAFF.